The 11 T cell receptor beta chains reported below all come from one sample, sequenced in a study of T cell responses to AZD1222 COVID-19 vaccine. The assay was immunoSEQ multiplex PCR, and TCRdb's table has in-frame clones only and misses some. The sample has about 85,000 clones, 88% seen once. Sequenced material: peripheral blood, taken on day 0 of AZD1222 vaccination. Receptors originate from an adult in good health.

This clone was seen just once. The genes are TRBV28 and TRBJ1-6; 10 nucleotides agree with TRBD1. The germline V gene has CDR1 MDHEN and CDR2 SYDVKM. J was trimmed by 11 bases and V by 5 bases; bases with no gene match: 12. This CDR3 region has 16 residues. CDR3 protein: CASSVPGQGMGAPLHF. CDR3 DNA: TGTGCCAGCAGTGTACCGGGACAGGGGATGGGGGCACCCCTCCACTTT. Filled out from reference TRBV28 and TRBJ1-6, the complete variable domain reads DVKVTQSSRYLVKRTGEKVFLECVQDMDHENMFWYRQDPGLGLRLIYFSYDVKMKEKGDIPEGYSVSREKKERFSLILESASTNQTSMYLCASSVPGQGMGAPLHFGNGTRLTVT.

This chain uses TRBV7-2 with TRBJ2-4, with 11 bases identical to TRBD2. Trimming cost V 1 base and J 6 bases; bases outside gene matches: 8. Per germline, CDR1 SGHTA and CDR2 FQGNSA. This CDR3 has 17 amino acids. Here the CDR3 reads CASSLESSGRGRNIQYF. The DNA of the CDR3 is TGTGCCAGCAGCTTAGAGAGTAGCGGGAGGGGGAGAAACATTCAGTACTTC.

Here the CDR3 DNA reads TGTGCCAGCAGCAAGGGCCCCATTATGGCCGAGCAGTACTTC. Its protein is CASSKGPIMAEQYF. The chain recombines TRBV9 with TRBJ2-7; D is ambiguous. CDR3 size: 14 residues. Trimming removed 4 bases from V and 6 bases from J, with 17 bases in between. Germline V gene sequence: CDR1 SGDLS, CDR2 YYNGEE.

This chain uses TRBV5-3 with TRBJ2-5; D assignment may be TRBD1 or TRBD2 (5 bases each). TRBV5-3 qualifies as an ORF whose function is uncertain. There are 15 residues in the CDR3. The germline V and J ends were trimmed by 5 bases and 9 bases, with 23 bases remaining between them. For the CDR3, the DNA is TGTGCCAGAAGTTCTCCCGGGACCTCCAGCGTGGCCCAGTACTTC. Its protein product is CARSSPGTSSVAQYF.

J is TRBJ2-3 and V is TRBV10-1; 11 positions match TRBD2. Trimming cost V 5 bases and J 3 bases; bases outside gene matches: 7. In germline, CDR1 is WNHNN, CDR2 SYGVQD (reference sequence). This CDR3 has 16 residues. CDR3 in DNA: TGCGCCAGCAGTCCCACTAGCGGGAGTTGGACAGATACGCAGTATTTT. Amino acid sequence: CASSPTSGSWTDTQYF.

The chain recombines TRBV29-1 with TRBJ2-1; TRBD2 matches at 11 bases. This CDR3 spans 15 amino acids. The germline CDR1 and CDR2 sequences are SQVTM and ANQGSEA. With 8 bases clipped from V and 6 bases from J, the junction kept 12 bases outside the gene matches. CDR3 nucleotide sequence: TGCAGCTATTCCATAGCGGGAGGGCCGGGCAATGAGCAGTTCTTC. It translates to CSYSIAGGPGNEQFF.

V is TRBV30 and J is TRBJ2-3, with D tentatively TRBD1 or TRBD2 (5 bases each). This CDR3 comprises 13 residues. Germline assignment: CDR1 GTSNPN and CDR2 SVGIG (reference sequence). With 4 bases removed from V and 0 bases from J, the gap between germline ends came to 8 bases. The CDR3 DNA follows: TGTGCCTGGAACCGGGACAGCACAGATACGCAGTATTTT. Residues: CAWNRDSTDTQYF. The whole variable domain, remainder taken from reference TRBV30 and TRBJ2-3, is SQTIHQWPATLVQPVGSPLSLECTVEGTSNPNLYWYRQAAGRGLQLLFYSVGIGQISSEVPQNLSASRPQDRQFILSSKKLLLSDSGFYLCAWNRDSTDTQYFGPGTRLTVL.

This rearrangement joins TRBV2 to TRBJ2-3; 9 bases match TRBD2. This CDR3 spans 16 amino acids. CDR1 SNHLY and CDR2 FYNNEI come from the germline V gene. The V segment lost 1 base and the J segment 6 bases; nucleotides outside the gene matches: 8. Written as DNA, the CDR3 is TGTGCCAGCAGTGAAGGGTTAGCGGGAGCAGGGGATACGCAGTATTTT. Translation: CASSEGLAGAGDTQYF.

This clone was detected only a few times. The J gene is TRBJ1-6, the V gene TRBV9, with D perhaps TRBD1 (5 bases). Germline V lookup: CDR1 SGDLS, CDR2 YYNGEE. V shed 2 bases and J shed 5 bases, with 8 bases lying between them. This CDR3 is built from 14 residues. The CDR3 region has the DNA TGTGCCAGCAGCGTGGGGGTCCATAATTCACCCCTCCACTTT. Its protein is CASSVGVHNSPLHF.

The V and J genes are TRBV7-9 and TRBJ1-4, with D possibly matching TRBD1 (5 bases). V lost 3 bases and J lost 10, with 18 bases in between. Germline assignment: CDR1 SEHNR and CDR2 FQNEAQ (reference sequence). The CDR3 is 15 residues long. The CDR3: CASSFMGPGGGKLFF. The CDR3 DNA reads TGTGCCAGCAGCTTCATGGGACCGGGAGGAGGAAAACTGTTTTTT.

The rearrangement uses TRBV7-3 and TRBJ2-2; TRBD2 aligns across 7 bases. CDR1 and CDR2 from the germline V gene are SGHTA and FQGTGA. This CDR3 comprises 12 residues. V trimming: 8 bases; J trimming: 5 bases; junction bases outside the gene matches: 2. The CDR3 sequence is CASGRETGELFF. The CDR3 region has the DNA TGTGCCAGCGGGAGGGAGACCGGGGAGCTGTTTTTT.